These 22 T cell receptor beta chains came from one sample sequenced in a study of response to subunit inactivated influenza vaccine. TCRdb re-analysed the RT-PCR reads in MiXCR, keeping a single row per CDR3 protein. The sample has 610,000 or so distinct CDR3 sequences; 12% to 15% are singletons. Material: PBMCs from blood, obtained 11 to 12 days after vaccination. The receptor source for this set is a man in his forties or fifties who received an inactivated influenza vaccine.

In its sample, this clonotype was seen a few times. V and J are TRBV5-5 and TRBJ1-5, with TRBD1 matching over 12 bases. CDR1 and CDR2 from the germline V gene are SGHKS and YYEKEE (reference sequence). The CDR3 spans 15 residues. V lost 4 bases and J lost 7; bases outside the gene matches: 6. The CDR3: CASSRDRGPGQPQHF. In DNA, the CDR3 is TGTGCCAGCAGCCGGGACAGGGGGCCCGGGCAGCCCCAGCATTTT.

V and J are TRBV5-1 and TRBJ1-3; D call uncertain. The CDR3 loop spans 15 amino acids. V was shortened by 6 bases and J by 0 bases, with 13 bases between the two germline ends. Germline assignment: CDR1 SGHRS and CDR2 YFSETQ. The CDR3 DNA reads as TGCGCCAGCAAGGGCAGCCCCAGCTCTGGAAACACCATATATTTT. Encoded protein: CASKGSPSSGNTIYF.

The rearrangement links TRBV9 to TRBJ2-7; TRBD1 agrees at 9 bases. Germline assignment: CDR1 SGDLS and CDR2 YYNGEE. This CDR3 is 15 amino acids long. Germline trimming cut 2 bases from V and 3 bases from J; bases unmatched to any gene: 6. The CDR3 sequence is CASSVTGGPIYEQYF. DNA for the CDR3: TGTGCCAGCAGCGTGACAGGGGGTCCGATCTACGAGCAGTACTTC.

V and J are TRBV12-3 or TRBV12-4 and TRBJ1-2; TRBD1 agrees at 7 bases. CDR3 length equals 13 residues. The V segment lost 1 base and the J segment 9 bases; nucleotides outside the gene matches: 5. The CDR3 nucleotides are TGTGCCAGCAGTTTAGAAGGGGGCGTACGCTACACCTTC. This translates into CASSLEGGVRYTF.

The rearrangement joins TRBV12-3 or TRBV12-4 to TRBJ2-1; 8 bases match TRBD1. The V segment lost 5 bases and the J segment 2 bases; nucleotides outside the gene matches: 8. The length of the CDR3 is 16 residues. Here the CDR3 reads CASSPQGAFTYNEQFF. The CDR3 DNA reads as TGTGCCAGCAGTCCCCAGGGGGCTTTTACCTACAATGAGCAGTTCTTC.

About this clonotype: This may be a read error: a much more frequent sequence differs by one nucleotide. The chain employs TRBV5-5 and TRBJ2-5; TRBD2 aligns across 13 bases. The CDR3 runs 17 residues. The V segment lost 9 bases and the J segment 4 bases; nucleotides outside the gene matches: 15. Germline lookup yields CDR1 SGHKS and CDR2 YYEKEE (reference sequence). CDR3 sequence: CANRNILAGGPGETQYF. The CDR3 DNA follows: TGTGCCAACAGGAACATACTAGCGGGAGGGCCAGGAGAGACCCAGTACTTC.

The CDR3 spells CASSLVGTSGRFTGFF. The CDR3 nucleotides are TGTGCCAGCAGCTTGGTAGGGACTAGCGGGAGGTTCACGGGGTTCTTC. V is TRBV5-6 and J is TRBJ2-1, with TRBD2 matching over 15 bases. There are 16 residues in the CDR3. Germline-derived CDR1 and CDR2 are SGHDT and YYEEEE. V shed 0 bases and J 15 bases; nucleotides not matched to a gene: 10.

J is TRBJ2-7 and V is TRBV20-1; either TRBD1 or TRBD2 may fit D (6 bases each). CDR1 is DFQATT and CDR2 is SNEGSKA in the germline V gene (reference sequence). The V gene lost 3 bases and the J gene lost 2 bases, with 14 bases spanning the gap. The CDR3 contains 14 residues. The CDR3 loop is CSASQGGRTYEQYF. The CDR3 DNA follows: TGCAGTGCTAGTCAAGGGGGGAGGACCTACGAGCAGTACTTC.

There are a few counts of this clonotype. This chain joins TRBV5-1 and TRBJ2-1; the D gene is possibly TRBD2 (7 bases). Germline V gene data show CDR1 as SGHRS and CDR2 as YFSETQ. V was shortened by 0 bases and J by 7 bases, with 17 bases between the two germline ends. The CDR3 consists of 16 residues. CDR3 amino acids: CASSLAKGGSVNEQFF. CDR3 nucleotides: TGCGCCAGCAGCTTGGCCAAGGGGGGGAGTGTGAATGAGCAGTTCTTC. The variable domain in full, with the rest retrieved from reference TRBV5-1 and TRBJ2-1, is KAGVTQTPRYLIKTRGQQVTLSCSPISGHRSVSWYQQTPGQGLQFLFEYFSETQRNKGNFPGRFSGRQFSNSRSEMNVSTLELGDSALYLCASSLAKGGSVNEQFFGPGTRLTVL.

This clonotype was found once. The rearrangement joins TRBV29-1 to TRBJ2-2; weak D call: TRBD2 (7 bases). The CDR3 has 13 amino acids. Germline CDR1 reads SQVTM; CDR2 reads ANQGSEA. V was clipped by 5 bases and J by 7 bases, with 14 bases between them. CDR3 loop: CSVYRRGGGELFF. The CDR3 bases are TGCAGCGTTTATCGGAGGGGGGGCGGGGAGCTGTTTTTT.

This chain connects TRBV12-5 to TRBJ1-1, with D tentatively TRBD1 (5 bases). Trimming removed 1 base at V and 6 bases at J, with 9 bases between. The CDR3 consists of 13 residues. Germline V gene sequence: CDR1 LGHNT, CDR2 FRNRAP. This chain's CDR3 is CASGLGGGSEAFF. In DNA form, the CDR3 reads TGTGCTAGTGGTTTGGGTGGGGGATCTGAAGCTTTCTTT.

This clonotype has only a few counts. The chain joins TRBV6-5 to TRBJ1-5; tentative D call: TRBD1 (6 bases). Germline CDR1 reads MNHEY; CDR2 reads SVGAGI. The V gene lost 0 bases and the J gene lost 7 bases, with 13 bases spanning the gap. This CDR3 is 15 amino acids long. CDR3 in amino acids: CASSYSWRGEQPQHF. The CDR3 DNA follows: TGTGCCAGCAGTTACTCGTGGAGGGGGGAGCAGCCCCAGCATTTT.

This clonotype was counted a few times. The rearrangement links TRBV29-1 to TRBJ2-2; 7 positions agree with TRBD2. CDR1 is SQVTM, CDR2 ANQGSEA, per germline. The length of the CDR3 is 14 residues. With V trimmed by 8 bases and J by 0 bases, 6 bases remained unmatched. The CDR3 region has the DNA TGCAGCACCAGGGAGGGCACGAACACCGGGGAGCTGTTTTTT. It translates to CSTREGTNTGELFF.

The rearrangement uses TRBV12-3 or TRBV12-4 and TRBJ1-1; no clear D. V dropped 6 bases and J dropped 0 bases, with 17 bases sitting between them. This CDR3 has 16 amino acids. CDR3 nucleotide sequence: TGTGCCAGCAGATTCCTCTTAGCACACATGAACACTGAAGCTTTCTTT. This encodes CASRFLLAHMNTEAFF.

This clonotype was counted many times. V is TRBV6-2 or TRBV6-3 and J is TRBJ2-7; TRBD2 matches at 7 bases. This CDR3 spans 13 amino acids. Trimming removed 5 bases from V and 4 bases from J; junction bases left unmatched: 5. The germline CDR1 and CDR2 sequences are MNHEY and SVGEGT. CDR3 loop: CASSRGTTYEQYF. CDR3 DNA sequence: TGTGCCAGCAGTCGCGGGACTACATACGAGCAGTACTTC.

The rearrangement joins TRBV24-1 to TRBJ2-1, with D maybe TRBD1 (5 bases). Trimming removed 4 bases from V and 5 bases from J, with 17 bases in between. Germline V CDR1 and CDR2: KGHDR, SFDVKD. The CDR3 consists of 16 residues. The CDR3 spells CATSDPGKKGNNEQFF. CDR3 coding DNA: TGTGCCACCAGTGACCCAGGGAAAAAGGGCAACAATGAGCAGTTCTTC.

This chain joins TRBV30 and TRBJ2-4, with D perhaps matching TRBD1 (5 bases). The CDR3 covers 14 residues. Germline-derived CDR1 and CDR2 are GTSNPN and SVGIG (reference sequence). With 5 bases removed from V and 8 bases from J, the gap between germline ends came to 19 bases. CDR3 region: CAWSGRNSRDIQYF. CDR3 nucleotide sequence: TGTGCCTGGTCTGGCAGGAACTCCAGGGACATTCAGTACTTC. Drawing the rest from reference TRBV30 and TRBJ2-4, the complete variable domain is SQTIHQWPATLVQPVGSPLSLECTVEGTSNPNLYWYRQAAGRGLQLLFYSVGIGQISSEVPQNLSASRPQDRQFILSSKKLLLSDSGFYLCAWSGRNSRDIQYFGAGTRLSVL.

This clonotype appeared a few times. This chain joins TRBV4-3 and TRBJ2-1; 7 positions match TRBD2. The CDR3 runs 16 residues. V lost 0 bases, J lost 0 bases, and 2 bases stayed unmatched. In germline, CDR1 is LGHNA, CDR2 YSLEER. The CDR3 spells CASSQEGGGSYNEQFF. In nucleotides, the CDR3 is TGCGCCAGCAGCCAAGAGGGGGGGGGCTCCTACAATGAGCAGTTCTTC.

This clonotype was counted only a few times. V gene TRBV6-1 combines with J gene TRBJ2-1; 9 bases align to TRBD2. CDR1 and CDR2 (germline): MNHNS, SASEGT. The CDR3 is 14 residues long. With 6 bases clipped from V and 6 bases from J, the junction kept 6 bases outside the gene matches. The CDR3 reads CASSPGLATNEQFF. CDR3 nucleotides: TGTGCCAGCAGCCCGGGACTAGCAACCAATGAGCAGTTCTTC.

The J gene is TRBJ2-7, the V gene TRBV5-5; 10 positions agree with TRBD2. The CDR3 is made up of 15 amino acids. V dropped 4 bases and J dropped 4; count of bases not matched to a gene: 8. Germline CDR1 SGHKS, CDR2 YYEKEE (reference sequence). CDR3 coding DNA: TGTGCCAGCAGCCCCGCAAAAGCGGGAGGGTACGAGCAGTACTTC. It codes for CASSPAKAGGYEQYF.

This clonotype was observed a few times. The CDR3 DNA reads as TGTGCCAGCAGCCAGGGGGTGTATGAGCAGTTCTTC. Amino acid sequence: CASSQGVYEQFF. The chain carries TRBV7-9 and TRBJ2-1; 7 bases agree with TRBD1. The germline CDR1 and CDR2 sequences are SEHNR and FQNEAQ (reference sequence). V gave up 5 bases and J gave up 8 bases; unmatched junction bases: 3. There are 12 residues in the CDR3. Together with reference TRBV7-9 and TRBJ2-1, the CDR3 gives the full variable domain: DTGVSQNPRHKITKRGQNVTFRCDPISEHNRLYWYRQTLGQGPEFLTYFQNEAQLEKSRLLSDRFSAERPKGSFSTLEIQRTEQGDSAMYLCASSQGVYEQFFGPGTRLTVL.

This clonotype was seen a few times. The chain couples TRBV24-1 to TRBJ1-5; D is uncertain. Germline CDR1 is KGHDR and CDR2 is SFDVKD. With 0 bases removed from V and 0 bases from J, the gap between germline ends came to 8 bases. CDR3 length: 16 residues. This CDR3 is CATSDLERSSNQPQHF. The DNA for the CDR3 is TGTGCCACCAGTGATTTGGAGCGGAGTAGCAATCAGCCCCAGCATTTT.